Listed here are 12 T cell receptor beta chains from one sample, sequenced in a study of cytomegalovirus exposure and HLA in healthy donors. The table came from immunoSEQ multiplex PCR; TCRdb's copy has only in-frame clones and leaves some out. The sample records 150,000 to 200,000 clones, roughly 82% being singletons. The sample was PBMCs. The receptors come from a woman aged 18-29 years in good health and CMV-seronegative.

The gene calls are TRBV11-3 and TRBJ2-1; 9 nucleotides match TRBD2. Germline values: CDR1 SGHNT, CDR2 YENEEA. The ends lost 3 bases at V and 0 bases at J; junction bases unmatched: 6. There are 17 residues in the CDR3. The CDR3 protein is CASSFRSGRSSYNEQFF. In DNA form, the CDR3 reads TGTGCCAGCAGCTTCCGGAGCGGGAGGAGCTCCTACAATGAGCAGTTCTTC.

The J gene is TRBJ1-5, the V gene TRBV6-5; the D gene is possibly TRBD1 (6 bases). CDR1 is MNHEY, CDR2 SVGAGI, per germline. CDR3 size: 15 residues. V lost 2 bases and J 4 bases, leaving 12 bases between the germline ends. The CDR3 DNA follows: TGTGCCAGCAGTTACGATAGGACAGTGAATCAGCCCCAGCATTTT. It is translated as CASSYDRTVNQPQHF.

The gene calls are TRBV5-5 and TRBJ1-2; D is unclear. V was trimmed by 4 bases and J by 3 bases, leaving 13 bases between them. The germline CDR1 and CDR2 sequences are SGHKS and YYEKEE (reference sequence). This CDR3 has 14 residues. DNA of the CDR3: TGTGCCAGCAGCACCCAGGAAACCCACTATGGCTACACCTTC. This codes for CASSTQETHYGYTF.

The chain recombines TRBV9 with TRBJ2-5, with 9 bases identical to TRBD1. Trimming cost V 0 bases and J 5 bases; bases outside gene matches: 2. From germline, CDR1 is SGDLS and CDR2 YYNGEE. The length of the CDR3 is 14 residues. CDR3 in amino acids: CASSVGDRVETQYF. The CDR3 DNA is TGTGCCAGCAGCGTAGGGGACAGGGTGGAGACCCAGTACTTC.

J is TRBJ2-7 and V is TRBV6-5; no definite D call. CDR1 is MNHEY and CDR2 is SVGAGI in the germline V gene. Trimming shortened V by 2 bases and J by 5 bases, and 4 bases separated the two germline ends. This CDR3 spans 11 amino acids. In DNA form, the CDR3 reads TGTGCCAGCAGTTACGGCCACGAGCAGTACTTC. This encodes CASSYGHEQYF.

This sequence joins TRBV7-9 and TRBJ2-7; 9 bases are a match to TRBD2. The CDR3 has 14 residues. After removal of 5 bases from V and 4 bases from J, the junction contained 6 bases not matched to a gene. CDR1 is SEHNR, CDR2 FQNEAQ, per germline (reference sequence). CDR3 nucleotide sequence: TGTGCCAGCAGCCATAGCGGGGGCGGTTACGAGCAGTACTTC. This translates into CASSHSGGGYEQYF.

DNA of the CDR3: TGTGCCAGCACCTTGCCAGGAAGCTCCTACGAGCAGTACTTC. Protein sequence: CASTLPGSSYEQYF. The rearrangement uses TRBV2 and TRBJ2-7, with no clear D. The CDR3 consists of 14 residues. Germline V gene sequence: CDR1 SNHLY, CDR2 FYNNEI. Trimming cost V 7 bases and J 0 bases, with 13 bases left between them.

This sequence joins TRBV4-2 and TRBJ1-2; perhaps TRBD1 as D (6 bases). CDR3 size: 15 residues. The germline V gene has CDR1 LGHNA and CDR2 YNFKEQ. V was cut by 0 bases and J by 3 bases, with 11 bases left in between. DNA of the CDR3: TGTGCCAGCAGCCAAGAGGGCAGGGGTGACTATGGCTACACCTTC. This translates into CASSQEGRGDYGYTF.

This chain uses TRBV4-2 with TRBJ2-3, with D uncertain. CDR1 is LGHNA and CDR2 is YNFKEQ in the germline V gene. The CDR3 spans 15 residues. Trimming shortened V by 1 base and J by 2 bases, and 10 bases separated the two germline ends. CDR3 protein: CASSQGSSPTDTQYF. DNA for the CDR3: TGTGCCAGCAGCCAAGGAAGCTCGCCCACAGATACGCAGTATTTT.

V gene TRBV5-1 combines with J gene TRBJ2-3; 9 bases are a match to TRBD2. With V trimmed by 0 bases and J by 5 bases, 10 bases remained unmatched. The CDR3 is 17 amino acids. CDR1 SGHRS and CDR2 YFSETQ come from the germline V gene. In DNA, the CDR3 is TGCGCCAGCAGCTTGGCCTATATCGGCGGGGGGGAAGATACGCAGTATTTT. It translates to CASSLAYIGGGEDTQYF.

J is TRBJ2-5 and V is TRBV5-1, with 16 bases matching TRBD2. Germline V CDR1 and CDR2: SGHRS, YFSETQ. The CDR3 has 18 residues. V gave up 3 bases and J gave up 1 base; unmatched junction bases: 6. This CDR3 reads CASSSRGLAGGSQETQYF. CDR3 nucleotides: TGCGCCAGCAGCTCCCGGGGACTAGCGGGAGGGAGCCAAGAGACCCAGTACTTC.

V gene TRBV5-1 combines with J gene TRBJ1-2; TRBD1 matches at 10 bases. V lost 3 bases and J lost 6; bases outside the gene matches: 14. CDR1 is SGHRS, CDR2 YFSETQ, per germline. CDR3 size: 17 residues. CDR3 loop: CASSSPGTGAWWNGYTF. In nucleotides, the CDR3 is TGCGCCAGCAGCTCCCCCGGGACAGGGGCATGGTGGAATGGCTACACCTTC.